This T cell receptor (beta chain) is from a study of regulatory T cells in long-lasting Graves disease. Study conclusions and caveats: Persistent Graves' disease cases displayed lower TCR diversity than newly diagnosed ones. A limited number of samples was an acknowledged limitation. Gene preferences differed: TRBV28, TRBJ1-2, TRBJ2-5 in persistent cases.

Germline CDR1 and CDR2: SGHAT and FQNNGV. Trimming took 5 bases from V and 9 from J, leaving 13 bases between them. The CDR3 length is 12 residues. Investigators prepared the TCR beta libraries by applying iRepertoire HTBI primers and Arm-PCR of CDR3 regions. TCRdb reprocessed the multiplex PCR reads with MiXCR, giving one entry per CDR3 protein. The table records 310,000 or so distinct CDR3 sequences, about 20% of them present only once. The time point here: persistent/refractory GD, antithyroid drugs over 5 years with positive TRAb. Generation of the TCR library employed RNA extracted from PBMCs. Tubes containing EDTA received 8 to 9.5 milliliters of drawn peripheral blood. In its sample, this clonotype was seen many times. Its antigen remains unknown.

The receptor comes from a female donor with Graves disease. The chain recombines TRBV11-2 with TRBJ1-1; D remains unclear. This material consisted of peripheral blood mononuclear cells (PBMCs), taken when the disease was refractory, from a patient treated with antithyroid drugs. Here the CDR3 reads CASSPSGTKAFF. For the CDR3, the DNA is TGTGCCAGCAGCCCGTCGGGTACCAAAGCTTTCTTT.